This T cell receptor beta chain was recovered during a study of OX40 agonist ivuxolimab in advanced cancers. About this clone: Its antigen is unknown.

Whole-study findings and limits: Researchers did not determine the expanded peripheral T cells' antigen specificity. Partial responders treated at 0.1-3.0 mg/kg exhibited clonal expansion among the lowest measured.

Sequencing used immunoSEQ multiplex PCR; TCRdb keeps in-frame clones, though not all of them. The sample records 30,000 to 35,000 clones, 75% to 90% being singletons. The receptor's source is an adult with an advanced solid tumor such as melanoma, head and neck, liver or kidney cancer. This specimen was CD4+ or CD8+ T cells sorted from blood, taken in a trial of the OX40 agonist ivuxolimab.

The CDR3 region has the DNA TGTGCCAGCAGTGGTTGGACAGGGGGGGGAGGGGCCAACGTCCTGACTTTC. This encodes CASSGWTGGGGANVLTF. The genes are TRBV6-1 and TRBJ2-6; 10 bases match TRBD1. Germline-derived CDR1 and CDR2 are MNHNS and SASEGT. CDR3 size: 17 residues. The trim removed 4 bases at V and 4 bases at J, leaving 7 bases unmatched.